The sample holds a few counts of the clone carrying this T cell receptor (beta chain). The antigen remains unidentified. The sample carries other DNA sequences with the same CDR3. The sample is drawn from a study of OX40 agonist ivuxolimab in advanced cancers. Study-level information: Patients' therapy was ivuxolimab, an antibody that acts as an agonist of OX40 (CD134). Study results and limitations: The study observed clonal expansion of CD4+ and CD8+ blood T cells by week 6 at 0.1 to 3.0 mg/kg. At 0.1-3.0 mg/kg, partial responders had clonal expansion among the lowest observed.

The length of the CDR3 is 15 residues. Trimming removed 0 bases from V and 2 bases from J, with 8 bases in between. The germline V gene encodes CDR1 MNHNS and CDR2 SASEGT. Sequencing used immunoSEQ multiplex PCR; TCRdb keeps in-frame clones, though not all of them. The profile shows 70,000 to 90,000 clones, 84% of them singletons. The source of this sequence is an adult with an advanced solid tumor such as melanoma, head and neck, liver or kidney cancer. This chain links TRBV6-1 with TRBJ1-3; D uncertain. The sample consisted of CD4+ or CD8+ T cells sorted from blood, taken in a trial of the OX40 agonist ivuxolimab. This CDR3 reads CASSEALGPGNTIYF. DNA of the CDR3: TGTGCCAGCAGTGAAGCTCTGGGCCCTGGAAACACCATATATTTT.